This T cell receptor beta chain was identified during a study of blood T cell repertoires in COVID-19. About the study: Acute and convalescent COVID-19 specimens originated in the United States, Italy and Spain.

Here immunoSEQ multiplex PCR was the method, and the copy in TCRdb shows in-frame clones only, minus some. The sample contains 400,000 to 500,000 clones, around nine tenths of which appear only once. Participants spanned ages about 18 to 90 years and resided in fewer than 30 US areas. Those designated as exposed participants met a COVID-19 case within 2 weeks before study entry. Sequences were obtained from PBMCs or T cells enriched from blood (not recorded which). The clonotype originates from a young woman who had been exposed to COVID-19.

CDR3 protein: CASSSGTGGTGELFF. Here the CDR3 DNA reads TGTGCCAGCAGCTCCGGGACAGGGGGCACCGGGGAGCTGTTTTTT. The chain employs TRBV7-7 and TRBJ2-2, with TRBD1 identical over 11 bases. Germline lookup yields CDR1 SSHAT and CDR2 FNYEAQ (reference sequence). This CDR3 has 15 amino acids. V was clipped by 4 bases and J by 4 bases; unmatched bases: 2.